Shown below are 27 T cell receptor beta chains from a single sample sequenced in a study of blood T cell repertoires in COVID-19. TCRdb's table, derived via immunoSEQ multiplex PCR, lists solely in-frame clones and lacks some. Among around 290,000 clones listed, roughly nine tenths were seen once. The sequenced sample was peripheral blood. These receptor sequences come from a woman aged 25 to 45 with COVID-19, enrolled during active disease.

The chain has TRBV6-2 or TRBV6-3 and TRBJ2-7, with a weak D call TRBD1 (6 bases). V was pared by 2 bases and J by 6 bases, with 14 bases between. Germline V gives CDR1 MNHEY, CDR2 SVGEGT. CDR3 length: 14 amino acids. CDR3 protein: CASSYQGRVAEQYF. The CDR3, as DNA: TGTGCCAGCAGTTACCAGGGGAGAGTAGCCGAGCAGTACTTC.

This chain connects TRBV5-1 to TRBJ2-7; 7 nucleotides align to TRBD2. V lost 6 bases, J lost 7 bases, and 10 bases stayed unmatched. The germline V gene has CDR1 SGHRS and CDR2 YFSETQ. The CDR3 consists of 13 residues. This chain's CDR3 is CASTWGGVGEQYF. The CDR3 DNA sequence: TGCGCCAGCACTTGGGGGGGAGTGGGTGAGCAGTACTTC.

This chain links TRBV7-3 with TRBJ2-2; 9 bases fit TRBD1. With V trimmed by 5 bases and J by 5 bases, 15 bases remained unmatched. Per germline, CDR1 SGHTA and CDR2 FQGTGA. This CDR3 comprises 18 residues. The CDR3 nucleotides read TGTGCCAGCAGCCTCACCCCCGGGACAGGGCCTTGGACCGGGGAGCTGTTTTTT. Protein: CASSLTPGTGPWTGELFF. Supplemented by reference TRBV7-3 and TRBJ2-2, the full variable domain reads GAGVSQTPSNKVTEKGKYVELRCDPISGHTALYWYRQSLGQGPEFLIYFQGTGAADDSGLPNDRFFAVRPEGSVSTLKIQRTERGDSAVYLCASSLTPGTGPWTGELFFGEGSRLTVL.

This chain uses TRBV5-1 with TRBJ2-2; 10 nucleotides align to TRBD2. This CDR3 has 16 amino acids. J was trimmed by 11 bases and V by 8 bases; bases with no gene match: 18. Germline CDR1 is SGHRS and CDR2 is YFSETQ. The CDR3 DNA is TGCGCCAGTCAGCGAAATAGCGGGGGGTCCGGGTCCGAGCTGTTTTTT. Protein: CASQRNSGGSGSELFF.

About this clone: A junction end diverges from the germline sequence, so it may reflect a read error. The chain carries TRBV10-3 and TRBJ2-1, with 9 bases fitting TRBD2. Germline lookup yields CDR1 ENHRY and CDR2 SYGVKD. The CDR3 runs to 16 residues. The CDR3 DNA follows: TGCGACCCCGGTGGGGGACTAGCCGAGTCCTACAATGAGCAGTTCTTC. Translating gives CDPGGGLAESYNEQFF.

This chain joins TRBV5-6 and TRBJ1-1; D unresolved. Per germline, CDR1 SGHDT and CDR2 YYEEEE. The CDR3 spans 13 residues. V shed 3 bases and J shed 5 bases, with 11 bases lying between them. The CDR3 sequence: CASSSGPGTEAFF. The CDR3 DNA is TGTGCCAGCAGCTCCGGACCGGGGACTGAAGCTTTCTTT.

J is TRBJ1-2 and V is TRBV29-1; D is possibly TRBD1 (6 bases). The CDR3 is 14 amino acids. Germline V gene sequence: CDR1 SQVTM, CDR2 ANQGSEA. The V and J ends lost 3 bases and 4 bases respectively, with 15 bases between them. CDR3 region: CSVDNREHLYGYTF. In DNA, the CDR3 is TGCAGCGTTGATAACAGGGAGCATCTCTATGGCTACACCTTC. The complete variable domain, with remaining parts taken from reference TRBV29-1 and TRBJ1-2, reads SAVISQKPSRDICQRGTSLTIQCQVDSQVTMMFWYRQQPGQSLTLIATANQGSEATYESGFVIDKFPISRPNLTFSTLTVSNMSPEDSSIYLCSVDNREHLYGYTFGSGTRLTVV.

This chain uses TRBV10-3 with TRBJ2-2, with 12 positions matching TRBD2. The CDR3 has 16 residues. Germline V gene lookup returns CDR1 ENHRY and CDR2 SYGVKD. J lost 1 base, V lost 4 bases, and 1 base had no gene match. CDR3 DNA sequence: TGTGCCATCAGTGCACTAGCGGGAGGGAACACCGGGGAGCTGTTTTTT. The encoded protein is CAISALAGGNTGELFF.

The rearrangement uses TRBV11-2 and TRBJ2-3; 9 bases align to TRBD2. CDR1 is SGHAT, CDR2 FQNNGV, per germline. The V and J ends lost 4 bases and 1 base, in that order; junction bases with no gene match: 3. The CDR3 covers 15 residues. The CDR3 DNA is TGTGCCAGCAGCTCTCTAGCGGGACGCACAGATACGCAGTATTTT. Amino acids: CASSSLAGRTDTQYF.

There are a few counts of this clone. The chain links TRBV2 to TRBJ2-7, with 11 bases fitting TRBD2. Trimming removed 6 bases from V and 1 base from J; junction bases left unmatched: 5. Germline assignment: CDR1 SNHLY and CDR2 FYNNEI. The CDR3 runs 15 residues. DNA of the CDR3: TGTGCCAGCAGCACCGGGACTAGCGGTTCCTACGAGCAGTACTTC. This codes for CASSTGTSGSYEQYF.

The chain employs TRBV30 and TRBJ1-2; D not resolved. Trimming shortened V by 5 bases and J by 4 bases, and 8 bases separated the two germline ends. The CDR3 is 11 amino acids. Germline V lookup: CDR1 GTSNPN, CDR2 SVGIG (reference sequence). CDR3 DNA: TGTGCCTGGGGAGGCAGCTATGGCTACACCTTC. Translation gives CAWGGSYGYTF. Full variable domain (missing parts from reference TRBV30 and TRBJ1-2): SQTIHQWPATLVQPVGSPLSLECTVEGTSNPNLYWYRQAAGRGLQLLFYSVGIGQISSEVPQNLSASRPQDRQFILSSKKLLLSDSGFYLCAWGGSYGYTFGSGTRLTVV.

The chain's CDR3 is CAISESRGGNTIYF. The CDR3 DNA reads TGTGCCATCAGTGAGTCCAGGGGAGGAAACACCATATATTTT. The V gene is TRBV10-3, the J gene TRBJ1-3, with a possible D match to TRBD1 (6 bases). This CDR3 has 14 residues. The ends were cut back, 0 bases at V and 4 bases at J, with 7 bases in the middle. Germline assignment: CDR1 ENHRY and CDR2 SYGVKD.

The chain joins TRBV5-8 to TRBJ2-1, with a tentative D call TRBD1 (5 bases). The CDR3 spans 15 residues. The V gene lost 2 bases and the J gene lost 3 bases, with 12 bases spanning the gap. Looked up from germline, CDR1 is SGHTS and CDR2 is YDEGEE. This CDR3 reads CASSLSGMSYNEQFF. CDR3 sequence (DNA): TGTGCCAGCAGCTTATCAGGGATGAGCTACAATGAGCAGTTCTTC.

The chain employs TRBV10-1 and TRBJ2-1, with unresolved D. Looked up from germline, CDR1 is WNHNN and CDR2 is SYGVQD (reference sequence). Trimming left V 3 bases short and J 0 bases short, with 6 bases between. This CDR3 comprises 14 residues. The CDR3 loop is CASSEAISYNEQFF. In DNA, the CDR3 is TGCGCCAGCAGTGAAGCGATCTCCTACAATGAGCAGTTCTTC.

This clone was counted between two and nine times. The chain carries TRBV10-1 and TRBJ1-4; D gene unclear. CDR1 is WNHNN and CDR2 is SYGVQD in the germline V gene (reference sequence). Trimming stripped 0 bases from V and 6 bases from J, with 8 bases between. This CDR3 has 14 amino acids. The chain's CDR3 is CASSESPRYEKLFF. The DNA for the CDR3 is TGCGCCAGCAGTGAGTCTCCGCGTTATGAAAAACTGTTTTTT.

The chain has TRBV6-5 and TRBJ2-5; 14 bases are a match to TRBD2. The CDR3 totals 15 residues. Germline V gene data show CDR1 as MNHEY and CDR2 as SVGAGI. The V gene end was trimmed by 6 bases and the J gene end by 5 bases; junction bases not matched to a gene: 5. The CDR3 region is CASRGTSGSRETQYF. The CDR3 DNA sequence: TGTGCCAGCAGGGGGACTAGCGGGAGTAGGGAGACCCAGTACTTC.

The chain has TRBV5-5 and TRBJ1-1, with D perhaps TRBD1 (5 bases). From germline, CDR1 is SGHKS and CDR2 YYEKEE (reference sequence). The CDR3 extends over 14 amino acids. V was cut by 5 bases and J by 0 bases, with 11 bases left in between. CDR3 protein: CASSRGTVNTEAFF. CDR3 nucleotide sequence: TGTGCCAGCAGTCGGGGGACGGTGAACACTGAAGCTTTCTTT. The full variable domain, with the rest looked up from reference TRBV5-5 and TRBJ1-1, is DAGVTQSPTHLIKTRGQQVTLRCSPISGHKSVSWYQQVLGQGPQFIFQYYEKEERGRGNFPDRFSARQFPNYSSELNVNALLLGDSALYLCASSRGTVNTEAFFGQGTRLTVV.

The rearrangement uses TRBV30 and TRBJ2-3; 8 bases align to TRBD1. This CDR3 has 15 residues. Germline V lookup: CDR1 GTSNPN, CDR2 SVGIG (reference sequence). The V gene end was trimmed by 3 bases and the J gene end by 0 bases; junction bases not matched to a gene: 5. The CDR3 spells CAWSPGQASTDTQYF. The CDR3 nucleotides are TGTGCCTGGAGCCCGGGACAGGCCAGCACAGATACGCAGTATTTT.

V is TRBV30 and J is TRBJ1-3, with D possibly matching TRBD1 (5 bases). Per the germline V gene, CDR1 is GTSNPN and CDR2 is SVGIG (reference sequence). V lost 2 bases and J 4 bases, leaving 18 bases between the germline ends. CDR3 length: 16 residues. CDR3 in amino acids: CAWSPAGLNIGNTIYF. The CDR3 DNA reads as TGTGCCTGGAGTCCTGCGGGACTCAACATCGGAAACACCATATATTTT. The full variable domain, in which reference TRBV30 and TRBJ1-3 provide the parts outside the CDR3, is SQTIHQWPATLVQPVGSPLSLECTVEGTSNPNLYWYRQAAGRGLQLLFYSVGIGQISSEVPQNLSASRPQDRQFILSSKKLLLSDSGFYLCAWSPAGLNIGNTIYFGEGSWLTVV.

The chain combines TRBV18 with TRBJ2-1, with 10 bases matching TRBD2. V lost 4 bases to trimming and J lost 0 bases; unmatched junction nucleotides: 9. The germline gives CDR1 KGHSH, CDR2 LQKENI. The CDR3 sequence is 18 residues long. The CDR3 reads CASSQSSGSPSSYNEQFF. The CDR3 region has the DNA TGTGCCAGCTCACAGTCTAGCGGGAGCCCCAGCTCCTACAATGAGCAGTTCTTC.

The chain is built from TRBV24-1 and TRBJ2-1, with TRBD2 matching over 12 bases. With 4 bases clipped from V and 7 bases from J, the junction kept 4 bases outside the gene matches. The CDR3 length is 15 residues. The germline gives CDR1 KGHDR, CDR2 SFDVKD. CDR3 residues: CATSEPTSGRNEQFF. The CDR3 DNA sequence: TGTGCCACCAGTGAACCTACTAGCGGGAGGAATGAGCAGTTCTTC.

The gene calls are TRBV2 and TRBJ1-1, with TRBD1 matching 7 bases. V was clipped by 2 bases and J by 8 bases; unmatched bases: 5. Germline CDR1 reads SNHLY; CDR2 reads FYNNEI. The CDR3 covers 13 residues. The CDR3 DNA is TGTGCCAGCAGTGAAAACAGGGGCGGAGAAGCTTTCTTT. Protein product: CASSENRGGEAFF. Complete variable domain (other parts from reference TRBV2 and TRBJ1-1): EPEVTQTPSHQVTQMGQEVILRCVPISNHLYFYWYRQILGQKVEFLVSFYNNEISEKSEIFDDQFSVERPDGSNFTLKIRSTKLEDSAMYFCASSENRGGEAFFGQGTRLTVV.

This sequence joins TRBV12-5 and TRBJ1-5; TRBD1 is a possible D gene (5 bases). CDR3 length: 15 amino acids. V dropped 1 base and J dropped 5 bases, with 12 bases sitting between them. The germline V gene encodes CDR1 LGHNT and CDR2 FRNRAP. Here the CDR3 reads CASGLGQGKDQPQHF. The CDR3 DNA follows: TGTGCTAGTGGTTTGGGCCAGGGTAAGGATCAGCCCCAGCATTTT.

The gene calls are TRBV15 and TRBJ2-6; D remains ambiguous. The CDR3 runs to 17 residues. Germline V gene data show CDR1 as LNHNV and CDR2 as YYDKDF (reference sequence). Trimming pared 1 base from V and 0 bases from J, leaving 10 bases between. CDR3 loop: CATSRGSGPSGANVLTF. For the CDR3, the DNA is TGTGCCACCAGCAGAGGTTCTGGGCCCTCTGGGGCCAACGTCCTGACTTTC.

CDR3 nucleotide sequence: TGCGCCAGCAGTGACAGGGGCGCCCCGAACACTGAAGCTTTCTTT. It translates to CASSDRGAPNTEAFF. V is TRBV10-1 and J is TRBJ1-1; perhaps TRBD1 as D (6 bases). The germline CDR1 and CDR2 sequences are WNHNN and SYGVQD (reference sequence). This CDR3 region has 15 residues. V dropped 3 bases and J dropped 1 base, with 12 bases sitting between them.

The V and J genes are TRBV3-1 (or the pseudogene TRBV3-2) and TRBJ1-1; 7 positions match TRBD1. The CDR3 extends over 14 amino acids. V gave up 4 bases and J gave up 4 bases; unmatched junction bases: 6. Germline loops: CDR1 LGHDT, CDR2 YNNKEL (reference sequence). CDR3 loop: CASSRQDRSTEAFF. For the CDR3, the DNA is TGTGCCAGCAGCCGCCAGGACAGGAGCACTGAAGCTTTCTTT.

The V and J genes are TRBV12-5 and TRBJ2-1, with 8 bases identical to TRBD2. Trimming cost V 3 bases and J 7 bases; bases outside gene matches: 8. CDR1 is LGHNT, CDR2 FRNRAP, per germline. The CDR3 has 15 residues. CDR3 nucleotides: TGTGCTAGTGGTTTCCCGGGACTAGAAGGTAATGAGCAGTTCTTC. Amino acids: CASGFPGLEGNEQFF.